This TCR beta chain was sequenced in a study of cytomegalovirus exposure and HLA in healthy donors. This CDR3 has 11 residues. Trimming left V 4 bases short and J 7 bases short, with 8 bases between. Germline CDR1 reads DFQATT; CDR2 reads SNEGSKA (reference sequence). Study-wide points: It was approximately 150 TCR beta chains that were listed as cytomegalovirus-associated. One variant, a missense change in DCLRE1C, was linked in a later analysis to TCR beta V- and J-gene trimming.

With 60 Vbeta and 13 Jbeta primers, the PCR was carried out. TCRdb's copy holds only in-frame clones and misses some; the assay was immunoSEQ multiplex PCR. The data contain around 67,000 clones, 75% to 80% of them singletons. This clone was seen only a few times. Its antigen is currently unknown. This receptor was identified in a young man in good health and CMV-seropositive. The specimen was PBMCs. The J gene is TRBJ1-3, the V gene TRBV20-1, with D uncertain. The CDR3 is CSATEWNTIYF. DNA for the CDR3: TGCAGTGCTACCGAGTGGAACACCATATATTTT.